These 21 T cell receptor beta chains were all obtained from the same sample, sequenced in a study of T cells in Graves' hyperthyroidism and ophthalmopathy (dated by TCRdb to between 2017 and 2020). Library creation used multiplex PCR. Sequencing was performed on an Illumina HiSeq 2000. Amplification of TCR beta CDR3 regions was carried out from RNA transcripts. For the first round of RT-PCR on the TCR CDR3, the HTBI primer set was used together with the Qiagen OneStep RT-PCR kit. The public reads were run again by TCRdb, first through fastp at Q25 and then through MiXCR, and only productive beta chains were kept. Under each unique CDR3 protein, matching rows form one entry showing the most common genes and DNA. This sample holds about 590,000 distinct CDR3 sequences; 11% to 15% were observed only once. The top ten clones comprise roughly 7% of the sample. Material: blood. The source of these receptors is a woman aged 18-29 years with Graves' ophthalmopathy.

There are many counts of this clonotype. The chain employs TRBV19 and TRBJ1-5; D is unclear. V was cut by 2 bases and J by 7 bases, with 12 bases left in between. Looked up from germline, CDR1 is LNHDA and CDR2 is SQIVND (reference sequence). The CDR3 covers 14 residues. In DNA, the CDR3 is TGTGCCAGTAGTATATTGGCGGGTTACCAGCCCCAGCATTTT. This gives the protein CASSILAGYQPQHF.

This clonotype was found many times. The chain uses TRBV28 and TRBJ1-5, with TRBD1 matching 9 bases. The V gene end was trimmed by 1 base and the J gene end by 3 bases; junction bases not matched to a gene: 7. There are 17 residues in the CDR3. Germline loops: CDR1 MDHEN, CDR2 SYDVKM. Here the CDR3 reads CASSLYRDRVYNQPQHF. CDR3 DNA sequence: TGTGCCAGCAGTTTATACCGGGACAGGGTTTACAATCAGCCCCAGCATTTT.

The table lists this clonotype with many counts. The chain is built from TRBV28 and TRBJ2-1, with D tentatively TRBD2 (6 bases). The ends were cut back, 2 bases at V and 4 bases at J, with 12 bases in the middle. CDR3 size: 15 residues. Germline V gene lookup returns CDR1 MDHEN and CDR2 SYDVKM. The CDR3 here is CASSLAAGRYNEQFF. CDR3 in DNA: TGTGCCAGCAGTTTAGCCGCAGGGAGGTACAATGAGCAGTTCTTC.

This clonotype came up many times. The J gene is TRBJ2-3, the V gene TRBV3-1, with D unclear. V lost 0 bases, J lost 5 bases, and 3 bases lay in between. This CDR3 contains 12 residues. Germline CDR1 reads LGHDT; CDR2 reads YNNKEL (reference sequence). CDR3 DNA sequence: TGTGCCAGCAGCCAAGATCAAGATACGCAGTATTTT. This encodes CASSQDQDTQYF.

Only a few counts were recorded for this clonotype. Being one base from a much bigger clone, this may be a read error. The chain couples TRBV5-6 to TRBJ2-7; either TRBD1 or TRBD2 may supply D (5 bases each). Germline V gene data show CDR1 as SGHDT and CDR2 as YYEEEE. This CDR3 is built from 14 residues. The CDR3 coding sequence is TGTGCCAACAGCTTGCTACGGTCGAGGGGCGAGCAGTACTTC. As protein: CANSLLRSRGEQYF.

This clonotype was found many times. V and J are TRBV7-9 and TRBJ2-7; 7 positions agree with TRBD1. Germline trimming cut 5 bases from V and 2 bases from J; bases unmatched to any gene: 9. The CDR3 is 15 residues long. Germline values: CDR1 SEHNR, CDR2 FQNEAQ (reference sequence). The CDR3 DNA sequence: TGTGCCAGCAGCCTGCTGACAGGGAGCGCCTACGAGCAGTACTTC. Its translation: CASSLLTGSAYEQYF.

The V call is TRBV19, the J call TRBJ1-1; no firm D call. CDR1 is LNHDA, CDR2 SQIVND, per germline (reference sequence). This CDR3 is 12 amino acids long. Between the trimmed V and J ends, which lost 8 bases and 6 bases, there was a span of 13 bases. The CDR3 reads CASHDYHPEAFF. CDR3 DNA sequence: TGTGCCAGTCATGACTATCACCCTGAAGCTTTCTTT.

This clonotype was seen a handful of times. The DNA is omitted, as the CDR3 cannot be located on it reliably, and the CDR3 follows TCRdb's listing. This rearrangement joins TRBV6-1 to TRBJ1-1; the table assigns TRBD1, which was not confirmed against the DNA. Germline V CDR1 and CDR2: MNHNS, SASEGT. The CDR3 region is 16 residues in length, termini included. The chain's CDR3 is CASSEVGTGAISRSFF.

This sequence joins TRBV5-6 and TRBJ2-7, with D uncertain. In germline, CDR1 is SGHDT, CDR2 YYEEEE. The CDR3 loop spans 12 amino acids. Trimming pared 0 bases from V and 5 bases from J, leaving 6 bases between. CDR3 protein: CASSLERHEQYF. The CDR3 region has the DNA TGTGCCAGCAGCTTGGAACGCCACGAGCAGTACTTC. The full variable domain, completed using reference TRBV5-6 and TRBJ2-7, is DAGVTQSPTHLIKTRGQQVTLRCSPKSGHDTVSWYQQALGQGPQFIFQYYEEEERQRGNFPDRFSGHQFPNYSSELNVNALLLGDSALYLCASSLERHEQYFGPGTRLTVT.

This chain uses TRBV7-9 with TRBJ2-5; D may be TRBD1 (5 bases). This CDR3 region has 14 residues. V was cut by 2 bases and J by 3 bases, with 10 bases left in between. CDR1 and CDR2 from the germline V gene are SEHNR and FQNEAQ (reference sequence). CDR3: CASSLQGTEETQYF. The CDR3 DNA sequence: TGTGCCAGCAGCTTACAGGGAACTGAAGAGACCCAGTACTTC.

CDR3 coding DNA: TGCGCCAGCAGCTTAAACCCCGGGGCAGTCCCCTACGAGCAGTACTTC. It yields the protein CASSLNPGAVPYEQYF. V usage is TRBV5-1 and J usage is TRBJ2-7; the D gene could be TRBD1 or TRBD2 (5 bases each). This CDR3 contains 16 residues. Germline V gene data show CDR1 as SGHRS and CDR2 as YFSETQ. Trimming shortened V by 2 bases and J by 2 bases, and 17 bases separated the two germline ends.

The V call is TRBV9, the J call TRBJ2-2; 7 positions match TRBD2. CDR3 length equals 16 residues. Germline V lookup: CDR1 SGDLS, CDR2 YYNGEE. V dropped 3 bases and J dropped 0; count of bases not matched to a gene: 5. The CDR3 nucleotides read TGTGCCAGCAGCGACCTAGCGGCATCGAACACCGGGGAGCTGTTTTTT. This encodes CASSDLAASNTGELFF.

This clonotype was recorded at least ten times. The chain employs TRBV12-3 or TRBV12-4 and TRBJ1-1, with a weak D call TRBD1 (6 bases). V was clipped by 3 bases and J by 1 base, with 12 bases between them. This CDR3 contains 15 residues. CDR3 protein: CASSFEQGWNTEAFF. Here the CDR3 DNA reads TGTGCCAGCAGTTTTGAGCAGGGGTGGAACACTGAAGCTTTCTTT.

V usage is TRBV7-6 and J usage is TRBJ2-7, with 8 bases that match TRBD2. The V segment lost 1 base and the J segment 5 bases; nucleotides outside the gene matches: 10. The germline CDR1 and CDR2 sequences are SGHVS and FNYEAQ. This CDR3 is 16 amino acids long. The DNA for the CDR3 is TGTGCCAGCAGCTTAGAACTAGCGGAGACCCGCCACGAGCAGTACTTC. Translated: CASSLELAETRHEQYF.

The chain joins TRBV20-1 to TRBJ2-1; TRBD2 agrees at 9 bases. Germline CDR1 and CDR2: DFQATT and SNEGSKA (reference sequence). This CDR3 comprises 15 residues. V shed 5 bases, J shed 5 bases, and the junction held 10 bases outside the gene matches. CDR3 sequence reads: CSARTSGRNNNEQFF. In DNA form, the CDR3 reads TGCAGTGCTCGGACCAGCGGGAGGAACAACAATGAGCAGTTCTTC.

There are many counts of this clonotype. This rearrangement joins TRBV28 to TRBJ2-2; D could derive from TRBD1 or TRBD2 (6 bases each). The CDR3 covers 14 residues. From germline, CDR1 is MDHEN and CDR2 SYDVKM. Trimming stripped 5 bases from V and 6 bases from J, with 13 bases between. This CDR3 is CASSKGGHAGELFF. For the CDR3, the DNA is TGTGCCAGCAGTAAGGGGGGACACGCCGGGGAGCTGTTTTTT.

The chain couples TRBV20-1 to TRBJ1-5, with 10 bases aligning to TRBD1. This CDR3 comprises 17 residues. Germline V gives CDR1 DFQATT, CDR2 SNEGSKA (reference sequence). J lost 2 bases, V lost 0 bases, and 7 bases had no gene match. CDR3 region: CSARDPTGGSGNQPQHF. The CDR3 bases are TGCAGTGCTAGAGACCCGACAGGGGGCTCTGGCAATCAGCCCCAGCATTTT.

This clonotype was counted at least ten times. This rearrangement joins TRBV12-3 or TRBV12-4 to TRBJ1-5; D perhaps matches TRBD1 (6 bases). The CDR3 totals 14 residues. Deletions cut 6 bases from V and 7 bases from J, with 16 bases between. The CDR3 DNA reads TGTGCCAGCAGCAGACAGGTTTTCACCCAGCCCCAGCATTTT. Its protein product is CASSRQVFTQPQHF.

CDR3 bases: TGTGCCAGCAGCTCCCCCGACGAAGGCCCTGGGGCCAACGTCCTGACTTTC. Its translation is CASSSPDEGPGANVLTF. The chain joins TRBV5-6 to TRBJ2-6; D is unresolved. CDR3 length: 17 residues. Germline CDR1 reads SGHDT; CDR2 reads YYEEEE. Trimming pared 3 bases from V and 2 bases from J, leaving 15 bases between.

On this clonotype itself: This may come from a read error, since a much larger clone is one base off. The chain couples TRBV20-1 to TRBJ1-1, with a possible D match to TRBD1 (6 bases). The germline gives CDR1 DFQATT, CDR2 SNEGSKA (reference sequence). CDR3 length equals 11 residues. The CDR3 spells CTGWWTAEAFF. CDR3 DNA sequence: TGCACTGGGTGGTGGACAGCTGAAGCTTTCTTT.

This clonotype occurred many times. This chain connects TRBV27 to TRBJ2-1; 9 positions agree with TRBD1. Losses at the gene ends were 5 bases for V and 7 bases for J; bases not matched to a gene: 9. CDR3 size: 15 residues. Per germline, CDR1 MNHEY and CDR2 SMNVEV (reference sequence). The CDR3 region is CASSPGQGTGNEQFF. DNA for the CDR3: TGTGCCAGCAGTCCGGGACAGGGAACAGGGAATGAGCAGTTCTTC.